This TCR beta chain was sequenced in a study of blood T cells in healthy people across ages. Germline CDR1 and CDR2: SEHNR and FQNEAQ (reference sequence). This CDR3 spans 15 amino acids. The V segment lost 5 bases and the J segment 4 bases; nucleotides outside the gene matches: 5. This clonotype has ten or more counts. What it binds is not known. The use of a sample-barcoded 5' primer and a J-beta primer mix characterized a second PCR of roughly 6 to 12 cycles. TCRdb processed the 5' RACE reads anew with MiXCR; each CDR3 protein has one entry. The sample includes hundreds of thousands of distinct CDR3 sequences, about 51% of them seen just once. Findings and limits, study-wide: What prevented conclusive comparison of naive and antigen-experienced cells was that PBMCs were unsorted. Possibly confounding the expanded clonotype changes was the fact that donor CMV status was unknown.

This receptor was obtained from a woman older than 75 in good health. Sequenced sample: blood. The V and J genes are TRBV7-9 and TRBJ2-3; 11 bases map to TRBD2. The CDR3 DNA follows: TGTGCCAGCAGCACCCGACTAGCGGGGTCAGATACGCAGTATTTT. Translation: CASSTRLAGSDTQYF. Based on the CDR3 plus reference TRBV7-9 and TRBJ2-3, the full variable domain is DTGVSQNPRHKITKRGQNVTFRCDPISEHNRLYWYRQTLGQGPEFLTYFQNEAQLEKSRLLSDRFSAERPKGSFSTLEIQRTEQGDSAMYLCASSTRLAGSDTQYFGPGTRLTVL.